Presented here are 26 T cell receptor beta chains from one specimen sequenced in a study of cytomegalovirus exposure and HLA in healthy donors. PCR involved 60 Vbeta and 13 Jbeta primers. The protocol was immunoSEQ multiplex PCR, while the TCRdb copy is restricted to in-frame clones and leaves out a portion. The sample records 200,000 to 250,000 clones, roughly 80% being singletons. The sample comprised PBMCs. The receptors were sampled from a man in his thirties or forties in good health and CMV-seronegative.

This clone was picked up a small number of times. For the CDR3, the DNA is TGTGCCAGCTCACCACCGACTGGCACCGGGGAGCTGTTTTTT. It yields the protein CASSPPTGTGELFF. The genes are TRBV18 and TRBJ2-2; D is undetermined. The CDR3 has 14 residues. Germline CDR1 KGHSH, CDR2 LQKENI. Trimming stripped 0 bases from V and 4 bases from J, with 6 bases between.

The DNA of the CDR3 is TGTGCCAGCAGCCCAGGGGGCGTTTCCTACAATGAGCAGTTCTTC. This encodes CASSPGGVSYNEQFF. This chain uses TRBV27 with TRBJ2-1, with 8 positions matching TRBD1. Trimming at V came to 6 bases and at J to 1 base, leaving 5 bases not matched to a gene. The germline CDR1 and CDR2 sequences are MNHEY and SMNVEV (reference sequence). The length of the CDR3 is 15 residues.

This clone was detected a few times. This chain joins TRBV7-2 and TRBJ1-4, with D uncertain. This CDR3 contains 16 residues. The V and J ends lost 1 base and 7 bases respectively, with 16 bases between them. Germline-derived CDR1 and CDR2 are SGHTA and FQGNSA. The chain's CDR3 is CASSLGLGPPGEKLFF. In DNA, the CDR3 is TGTGCCAGCAGCTTAGGATTAGGCCCGCCGGGTGAAAAACTGTTTTTT.

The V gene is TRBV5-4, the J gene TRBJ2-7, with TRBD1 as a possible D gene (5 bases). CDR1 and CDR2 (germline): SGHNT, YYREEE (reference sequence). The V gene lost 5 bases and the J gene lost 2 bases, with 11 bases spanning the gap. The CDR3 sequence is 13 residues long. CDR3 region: CASSLKGAYEQYF. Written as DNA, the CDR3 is TGTGCCAGCAGTCTCAAAGGGGCCTACGAGCAGTACTTC.

In DNA form, the CDR3 reads TGTGCTACCAGTGATGGCCTCATCGATACGCAGTATTTT. It specifies CATSDGLIDTQYF. The chain combines TRBV6-4 with TRBJ2-3; D not certain. The germline V gene encodes CDR1 MRHNA and CDR2 SNTAGT. This CDR3 comprises 13 residues.

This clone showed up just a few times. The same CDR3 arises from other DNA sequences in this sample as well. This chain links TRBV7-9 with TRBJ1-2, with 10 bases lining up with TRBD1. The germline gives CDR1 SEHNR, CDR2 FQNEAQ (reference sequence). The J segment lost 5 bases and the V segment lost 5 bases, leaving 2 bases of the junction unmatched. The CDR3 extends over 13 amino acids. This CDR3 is CASSLGQGYGYTF. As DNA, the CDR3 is TGTGCCAGCAGCCTGGGACAGGGGTATGGCTACACCTTC.

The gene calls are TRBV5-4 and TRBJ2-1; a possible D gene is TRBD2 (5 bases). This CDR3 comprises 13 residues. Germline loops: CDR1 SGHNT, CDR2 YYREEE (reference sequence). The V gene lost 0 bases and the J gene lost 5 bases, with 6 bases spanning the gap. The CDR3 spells CASSLAGNNEQFF. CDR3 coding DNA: TGTGCCAGCAGCTTGGCGGGGAACAATGAGCAGTTCTTC.

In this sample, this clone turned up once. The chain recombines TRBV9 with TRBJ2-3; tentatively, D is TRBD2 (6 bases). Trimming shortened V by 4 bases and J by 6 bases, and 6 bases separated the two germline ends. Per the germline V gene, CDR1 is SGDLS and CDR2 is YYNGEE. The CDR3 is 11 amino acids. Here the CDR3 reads CASSTSDTQYF. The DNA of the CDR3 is TGTGCCAGCAGCACTAGCGATACGCAGTATTTT.

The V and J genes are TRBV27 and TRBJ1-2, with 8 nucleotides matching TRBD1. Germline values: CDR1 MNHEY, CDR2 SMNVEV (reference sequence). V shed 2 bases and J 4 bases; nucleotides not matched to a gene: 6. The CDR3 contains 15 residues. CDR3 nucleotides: TGTGCCAGCAGTTTAAGACAGGGGAGAGGCTATGGCTACACCTTC. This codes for CASSLRQGRGYGYTF.

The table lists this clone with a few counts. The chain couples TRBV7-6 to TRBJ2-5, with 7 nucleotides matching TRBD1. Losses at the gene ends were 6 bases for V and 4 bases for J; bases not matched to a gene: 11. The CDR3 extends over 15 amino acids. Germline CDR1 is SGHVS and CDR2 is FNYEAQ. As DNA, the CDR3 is TGTGCCAGCAGTCTAGGGCAGGGGGTAACAGAGACCCAGTACTTC. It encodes CASSLGQGVTETQYF. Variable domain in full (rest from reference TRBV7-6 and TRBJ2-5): GAGVSQSPRYKVTKRGQDVALRCDPISGHVSLYWYRQALGQGPEFLTYFNYEAQQDKSGLPNDRFSAERPEGSISTLTIQRTEQRDSAMYRCASSLGQGVTETQYFGPGTRLLVL.

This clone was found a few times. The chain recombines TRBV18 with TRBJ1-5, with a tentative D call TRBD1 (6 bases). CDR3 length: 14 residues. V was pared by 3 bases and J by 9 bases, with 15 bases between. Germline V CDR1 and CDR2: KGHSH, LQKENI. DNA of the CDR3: TGTGCCAGCTCACCGCAGGGGAGCGTTTGGCCCCAGCATTTT. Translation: CASSPQGSVWPQHF.

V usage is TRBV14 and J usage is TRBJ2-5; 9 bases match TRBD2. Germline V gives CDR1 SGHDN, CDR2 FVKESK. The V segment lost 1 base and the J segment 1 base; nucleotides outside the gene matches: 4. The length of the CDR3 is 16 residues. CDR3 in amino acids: CASSQVLAGIQETQYF. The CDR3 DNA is TGTGCCAGCAGCCAAGTGCTAGCGGGGATCCAAGAGACCCAGTACTTC.

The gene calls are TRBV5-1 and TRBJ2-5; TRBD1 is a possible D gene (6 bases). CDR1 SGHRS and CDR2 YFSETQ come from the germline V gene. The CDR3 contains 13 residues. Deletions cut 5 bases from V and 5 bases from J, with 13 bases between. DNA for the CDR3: TGCGCCAGCAGTCAGGGGCCGCGGGAGACCCAGTACTTC. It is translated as CASSQGPRETQYF.

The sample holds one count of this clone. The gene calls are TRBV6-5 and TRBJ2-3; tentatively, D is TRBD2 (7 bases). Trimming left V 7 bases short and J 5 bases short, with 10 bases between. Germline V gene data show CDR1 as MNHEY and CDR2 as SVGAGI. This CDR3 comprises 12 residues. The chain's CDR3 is CASTGGGDTQYF. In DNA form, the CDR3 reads TGTGCCAGCACGGGGGGCGGAGATACGCAGTATTTT.

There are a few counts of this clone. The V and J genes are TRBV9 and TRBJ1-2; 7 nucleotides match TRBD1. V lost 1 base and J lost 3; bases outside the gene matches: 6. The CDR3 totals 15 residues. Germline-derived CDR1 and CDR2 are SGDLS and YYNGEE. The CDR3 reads CASSVSTGSHYGYTF. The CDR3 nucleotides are TGTGCCAGCAGCGTATCGACAGGGTCCCACTATGGCTACACCTTC.

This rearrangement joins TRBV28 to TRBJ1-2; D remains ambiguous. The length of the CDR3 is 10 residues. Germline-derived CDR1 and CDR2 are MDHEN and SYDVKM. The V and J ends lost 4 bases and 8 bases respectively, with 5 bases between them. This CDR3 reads CASSSPGYTF. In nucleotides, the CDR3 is TGTGCCAGCAGTTCCCCGGGCTACACCTTC.

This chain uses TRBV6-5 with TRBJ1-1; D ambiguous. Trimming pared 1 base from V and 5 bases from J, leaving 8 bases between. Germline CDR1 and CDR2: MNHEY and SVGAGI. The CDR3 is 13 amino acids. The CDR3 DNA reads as TGTGCCAGCAGTTACTATACTAGTACTGAAGCTTTCTTT. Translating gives CASSYYTSTEAFF.

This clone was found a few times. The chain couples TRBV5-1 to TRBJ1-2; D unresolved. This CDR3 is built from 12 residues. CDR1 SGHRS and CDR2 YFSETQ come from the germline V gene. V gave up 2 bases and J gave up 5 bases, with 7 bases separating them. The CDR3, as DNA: TGCGCCAGCAGCTTTCGGGATTATGGCTACACCTTC. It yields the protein CASSFRDYGYTF.

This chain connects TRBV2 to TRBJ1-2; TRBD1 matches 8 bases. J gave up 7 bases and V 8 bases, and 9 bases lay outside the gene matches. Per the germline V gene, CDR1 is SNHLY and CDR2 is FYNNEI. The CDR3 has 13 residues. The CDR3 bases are TGTGCCAGCGTTCTTCAGGGGGCGGGTGGCTACACCTTC. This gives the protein CASVLQGAGGYTF.

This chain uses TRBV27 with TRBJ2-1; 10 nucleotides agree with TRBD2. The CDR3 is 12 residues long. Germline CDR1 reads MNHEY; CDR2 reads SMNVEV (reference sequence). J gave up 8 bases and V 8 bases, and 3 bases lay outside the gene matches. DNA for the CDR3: TGTGCCAGCGCCGGGACTAGCGATGAGCAGTTCTTC. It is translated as CASAGTSDEQFF.

The CDR3: CASSILFSTNTEAFF. The DNA for the CDR3 is TGCGCCAGCAGCATACTCTTTTCCACGAACACTGAAGCTTTCTTT. The chain links TRBV5-1 to TRBJ1-1; D remains ambiguous. The CDR3 loop spans 15 amino acids. Deletions cut 4 bases from V and 1 base from J, with 14 bases between. Germline CDR1 SGHRS, CDR2 YFSETQ.

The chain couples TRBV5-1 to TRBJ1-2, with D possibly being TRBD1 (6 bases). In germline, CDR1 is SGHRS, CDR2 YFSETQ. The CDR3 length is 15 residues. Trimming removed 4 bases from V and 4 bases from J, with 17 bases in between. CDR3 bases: TGCGCCAGCAGCCAGGGGCCAGGGGACACCTATGGCTACACCTTC. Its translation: CASSQGPGDTYGYTF.

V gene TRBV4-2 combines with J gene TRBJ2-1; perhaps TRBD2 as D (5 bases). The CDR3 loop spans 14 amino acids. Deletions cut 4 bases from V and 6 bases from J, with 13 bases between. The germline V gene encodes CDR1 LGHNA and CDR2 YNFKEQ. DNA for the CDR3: TGTGCCAGCAGCCGAGATCAACTAGTCAATGAGCAGTTCTTC. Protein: CASSRDQLVNEQFF.

Here the CDR3 reads CASSEEKMGGDTQYF. CDR3 sequence (DNA): TGTGCCAGCAGTGAAGAAAAGATGGGGGGAGATACGCAGTATTTT. The rearrangement joins TRBV2 to TRBJ2-3, with D tentatively TRBD2 (6 bases). Germline V CDR1 and CDR2: SNHLY, FYNNEI. The CDR3 has 15 amino acids. The V end was cut by 1 base, the J end by 5 bases, with 13 bases between.

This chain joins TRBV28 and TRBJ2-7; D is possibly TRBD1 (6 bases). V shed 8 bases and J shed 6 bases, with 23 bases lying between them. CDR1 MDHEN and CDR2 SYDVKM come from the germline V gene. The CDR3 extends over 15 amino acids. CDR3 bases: TGTGCCAGCCTGACACAGGGTCCCGGAGTTGTCGAGCAGTACTTC. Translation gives CASLTQGPGVVEQYF.

CDR3 in amino acids: CASSTGEGPQHF. The CDR3 nucleotides read TGTGCCAGCAGCACCGGGGAGGGACCCCAGCATTTT. V gene TRBV2 combines with J gene TRBJ1-5; no clear D gene. This CDR3 comprises 12 residues. Germline V CDR1 and CDR2: SNHLY, FYNNEI. The ends were cut back, 6 bases at V and 10 bases at J, with 13 bases in the middle. The full variable domain, rest sourced from reference TRBV2 and TRBJ1-5, is EPEVTQTPSHQVTQMGQEVILRCVPISNHLYFYWYRQILGQKVEFLVSFYNNEISEKSEIFDDQFSVERPDGSNFTLKIRSTKLEDSAMYFCASSTGEGPQHFGDGTRLSIL.